What follows are 14 T cell receptor beta chains derived from one specimen sequenced in a study of cytomegalovirus exposure and HLA in healthy donors. The PCR used 60 Vbeta and 13 Jbeta primers. Sequenced by immunoSEQ multiplex PCR; TCRdb stores in-frame clones only, minus some. The repertoire holds more than 90,000 clones, with over 70% as singletons. The sequenced sample was PBMCs. All receptors derive from a man in his forties or fifties in good health and CMV-seronegative.

This chain uses TRBV7-2 with TRBJ1-2; tentatively, D is TRBD1 (6 bases). CDR3 length: 15 residues. Trimming cost V 1 base and J 3 bases, with 12 bases left between them. The germline V gene encodes CDR1 SGHTA and CDR2 FQGNSA. The CDR3 nucleotides are TGTGCCAGCAGCTTAGACAGGGTTAACGACTATGGCTACACCTTC. Translated: CASSLDRVNDYGYTF.

The rearrangement joins TRBV9 to TRBJ2-1; possible D gene TRBD1, 6 bases. Between the trimmed V and J ends, which lost 0 bases and 0 bases, there was a span of 10 bases. This CDR3 contains 16 residues. The germline V gene has CDR1 SGDLS and CDR2 YYNGEE. CDR3 sequence (DNA): TGTGCCAGCAGCGTAGCTGGCAGGGGCTCCTACAATGAGCAGTTCTTC. Its protein is CASSVAGRGSYNEQFF. Full variable domain (rest looked up from reference TRBV9 and TRBJ2-1): DSGVTQTPKHLITATGQRVTLRCSPRSGDLSVYWYQQSLDQGLQFLIQYYNGEERAKGNILERFSAQQFPDLHSELNLSSLELGDSALYFCASSVAGRGSYNEQFFGPGTRLTVL.

The V and J genes are TRBV7-9 and TRBJ2-5; TRBD2 aligns across 8 bases. Germline CDR1 reads SEHNR; CDR2 reads FQNEAQ (reference sequence). The CDR3 totals 14 residues. V lost 5 bases, J lost 2 bases, and 4 bases stayed unmatched. The CDR3 region has the DNA TGTGCCAGCAGCGGAACTAGCGGACAAGAGACCCAGTACTTC. This sequence encodes CASSGTSGQETQYF.

The chain recombines TRBV5-4 with TRBJ2-5, with TRBD1 as a possible D gene (5 bases). The J call may be faulty, since TRBJ2-7 better matches the DNA end. Germline V lookup: CDR1 SGHNT, CDR2 YYREEE (reference sequence). This CDR3 contains 13 residues. The CDR3 loop reads CASSLQGSDEQYF. The CDR3 DNA sequence: TGTGCCAGCAGCTTGCAGGGTTCGGACGAGCAGTACTTC.

This chain uses TRBV30 with TRBJ2-5; TRBD2 matches at 7 bases. The CDR3 loop spans 13 amino acids. Trimming cost V 2 bases and J 4 bases; bases outside gene matches: 4. Per the germline V gene, CDR1 is GTSNPN and CDR2 is SVGIG (reference sequence). The CDR3 DNA is TGTGCCTGGAGTAGGGTAGCGGGAGAGACCCAGTACTTC. This translates into CAWSRVAGETQYF.

V usage is TRBV7-2 and J usage is TRBJ2-7; TRBD1 agrees at 9 bases. Per germline, CDR1 SGHTA and CDR2 FQGNSA. V lost 2 bases, J lost 6 bases, and 8 bases stayed unmatched. The CDR3 is 15 residues long. CDR3 sequence reads: CASSLTPGQGFEQYF. CDR3 sequence (DNA): TGTGCCAGCAGCTTAACTCCGGGACAGGGTTTCGAGCAGTACTTC.

The J gene is TRBJ1-2, the V gene TRBV6-5, with D possibly being TRBD1 (6 bases). From germline, CDR1 is MNHEY and CDR2 SVGAGI. V gave up 10 bases and J gave up 7 bases, with 22 bases separating them. This CDR3 comprises 14 residues. CDR3 DNA sequence: TGTGCCACCGGAAGGGTGAGGGACATCGGTGGCTACACCTTC. Protein sequence: CATGRVRDIGGYTF.

Regarding this clone: Germline and junction disagree at one end, which may indicate a read error. This rearrangement joins TRBV28 to TRBJ2-1, with a possible D match to TRBD1 (5 bases). CDR1 MDHEN and CDR2 SYDVKM come from the germline V gene. The CDR3 contains 14 residues. This CDR3 reads CASSLPDRGGAILF. The CDR3 nucleotides are TGTGCCAGCAGTTTACCCGACAGAGGTGGGGCTATACTCTTC.

J is TRBJ1-2 and V is TRBV6-5; D is possibly TRBD1 (6 bases). Germline V gene data show CDR1 as MNHEY and CDR2 as SVGAGI. CDR3 length: 15 residues. V was clipped by 4 bases and J by 4 bases, with 16 bases between them. The CDR3 nucleotides read TGTGCCAGCAGTTCGACAAACCAGGGGAGCTATGGCTACACCTTC. This encodes CASSSTNQGSYGYTF.

The CDR3 here is CATSITGNYGYTF. CDR3 DNA: TGTGCCACCAGCATCACGGGAAACTATGGCTACACCTTC. The rearrangement uses TRBV15 and TRBJ1-2; the D is unclear. The V and J ends lost 4 bases and 2 bases respectively, with 8 bases between them. CDR3 length equals 13 residues. Per germline, CDR1 LNHNV and CDR2 YYDKDF (reference sequence).

V is TRBV6-1 and J is TRBJ2-5, with D possibly TRBD2 on 6 matching bases. V was clipped by 5 bases and J by 4 bases, with 11 bases between them. Germline assignment: CDR1 MNHNS and CDR2 SASEGT. This CDR3 comprises 13 residues. CDR3 protein: CASSTEGGETQYF. The CDR3, as DNA: TGTGCCAGCAGTACTGAGGGAGGAGAGACCCAGTACTTC.

The chain has TRBV25-1 and TRBJ2-7; tentative D call: TRBD2 (6 bases). The CDR3 sequence is 13 residues long. Per the germline V gene, CDR1 is MGHDK and CDR2 is SYGVNS. V gave up 8 bases and J gave up 3 bases, with 14 bases separating them. CDR3 nucleotide sequence: TGTGCCAGCTCCCCCGGGGGACTCTACGAGCAGTACTTC. It translates to CASSPGGLYEQYF.

The chain recombines TRBV6-6 with TRBJ2-7, with 9 bases matching TRBD2. The CDR3 runs 15 residues. CDR1 MNHNY and CDR2 SVGAGI come from the germline V gene (reference sequence). V shed 5 bases, J shed 3 bases, and the junction held 8 bases outside the gene matches. CDR3 nucleotide sequence: TGTGCCAGCAGTGTGGCGGGGGGGCAGATCTACGAGCAGTACTTC. It specifies CASSVAGGQIYEQYF.

Concerning this clone: Sequence at one end of the junction differs from germline and may be a read error. This chain joins TRBV10-3 and TRBJ2-3; TRBD2 matches 12 bases. This CDR3 has 17 amino acids. CDR1 and CDR2 from the germline V gene are ENHRY and SYGVKD. The CDR3 nucleotides read TGTGCCATCAGCGGACTAGCGGGGAGCTCTAGCACAGATACGCAGTGTTTT. It yields the protein CAISGLAGSSSTDTQCF.